This TCR beta chain derives from a study of shared clonotypes between healthy human individuals. Profiling relied on immunoSEQ multiplex PCR, and the TCRdb table lists in-frame clones only, not all of them. The sample includes hundreds of thousands of clones, roughly 98% of them seen just once. Naive CD8 cells comprised CD45RO-negative, CCR7-positively selected cells, excluding terminally differentiated effector memory CD45RA+ cells. Donation came from healthy HIV-negative adults that had no recent acute infections or vaccinations. Nashville, Tennessee was home to all donors, who were Caucasian adults. Trimming cost V 6 bases and J 10 bases; bases outside gene matches: 2. The germline gives CDR1 SQVTM, CDR2 ANQGSEA. The CDR3 is 12 amino acids.

V gene TRBV29-1 combines with J gene TRBJ2-1; 14 bases are a match to TRBD2. Material: naive CD8+ T cells sorted from blood. The clonotype was recovered from a man between 25 and 39 years old in good health. The CDR3 DNA follows: TGCAGCGTCGGGACTAGCGGGAGCGAGCAGTTCTTC. Protein sequence: CSVGTSGSEQFF.